This T cell receptor beta chain was documented in a study of OX40 agonist ivuxolimab in advanced cancers. For context, the study as a whole: Ivuxolimab was an agonistic, fully human IgG2 monoclonal antibody directed against OX40 (CD134), a costimulatory receptor. Intravenous ivuxolimab was administered to patients every 2 weeks at six dose levels: 0.01, 0.1, 0.3, 1.5, 3 and 10 mg/kg. Of the approximately 50 dose-escalation patients, hepatocellular carcinoma was present in roughly 19, melanoma in around 15, renal cell carcinoma in 9 and head and neck cancer in 9. In the dose-escalation cohort, approximately 80% of patients were male, and the mean age was approximately 60 years with a range of about 20 to 80. Patients were allowed to have had prior anti-PD-1, anti-PD-L1 or anti-CTLA-4 therapy, and 40% of the dose-escalation patients had previously received checkpoint inhibitors. Partial responses occurred in three dose-escalation patients, of whom one had hepatocellular carcinoma and two had cutaneous melanoma. Peripheral TCRbeta sequencing was intended to test whether TCR sequence diversity was altered and clonal T-cell expansion was caused by ivuxolimab. The paper reports the monotherapy dose-escalation portion (N of about 47 patients) of the phase I ivuxolimab trial. Overall study results and their limits: Low levels of normalized T-cell clonal expansion were also seen in some patients who did not respond. Antigen specificity was not determined for the clonally expanded peripheral T cells. After ivuxolimab, more expanded clones were found on average in CD8+ T cells than in CD4+ T cells. At doses from 0.1 to 3.0 mg/kg, clonal expansion was seen in both CD4+ and CD8+ blood T cells between baseline and week 6. In the 0.1-3.0 mg/kg groups, partial responders had among the lowest normalized peripheral clonal expansion, particularly in CD8+ T cells.

V ends up 2 bases short and J 5 bases short, with an unmatched junction base count of 9. CDR1 SGHVS and CDR2 FQNEAQ are derived from the germline V gene. The CDR3 starts with the cysteine, ends with the phenylalanine, and has 17 residues. CDR3 DNA only is kept here, 51 bases in frame from base 1. The trial excluded patients who had a history of autoimmune disease or who were on systemic immunosuppression. In every dose cohort, peripheral blood was drawn for TCR sequencing at baseline, cycle 4 day 1, and cycle 7 day 1. The samples were drawn from a first-in-human, open-label, multicenter phase I dose-escalation trial of ivuxolimab. Adults with locally advanced or metastatic melanoma, renal cell carcinoma, hepatocellular carcinoma or head and neck squamous cell carcinoma were enrolled in the trial. Before TCR sequencing, CD4+ T cells and CD8+ T cells were sorted from peripheral blood as separate populations.

Remarks on this clone: Its antigen is unknown. No much larger clone exists at a distance of one base, and base qualities are not known.

Genomic DNA was extracted from sorted cells for sequencing of the TCRbeta CDR3 region. The immunoSEQ Assay was used to sequence the TCRbeta CDR3 regions. Entries here come from immuneACCESS through TCRdb and include only in-frame sequences with V and J called. Some clones fail to appear in such tables; in the studies checked, an unresolved V gene covers under half of the shortfall, and the cause of the remainder is unknown. The sample yields 65,000 to 90,000 clones; around 90% were counted once. The ten largest clones take up roughly 0.5% of the sample. The material sequenced was CD4+ or CD8+ T cells sorted from blood, taken in a trial of the OX40 agonist ivuxolimab. The sequence came from an adult with an advanced solid tumor such as melanoma, head and neck, liver or kidney cancer. The V gene is TRBV7-8 and the J gene is TRBJ2-3; a stretch of 11 junction bases matches TRBD2. The DNA reads TGTGCCAGCAGCTTAATTCTAGCGGGAGGCCGGGTAGATACGCAGTATTTT. Its product reads: CASSLILAGGRVDTQYF.